One sample yielded the 19 T cell receptor beta chains listed below, sequenced in a study of blood T cell repertoires in COVID-19. Using immunoSEQ multiplex PCR, the repertoire was profiled, and TCRdb retains in-frame clones only, with some absent. The data contain roughly 50,000 clones, around 90% of them singletons. Sample: peripheral blood. The receptors stem from a man between 45 and 60 years old with active COVID-19.

J is TRBJ2-1 and V is TRBV6-4; 12 nucleotides agree with TRBD1. Germline loops: CDR1 MRHNA, CDR2 SNTAGT. The CDR3 extends over 15 amino acids. Trimming at V came to 8 bases and at J to 7 bases, leaving 9 bases not matched to a gene. The CDR3 DNA sequence: TGTGCCAGCGGAACCGGGACAGGGGGCGTGAATGAGCAGTTCTTC. Translating it yields CASGTGTGGVNEQFF.

This chain connects TRBV18 to TRBJ1-5; 7 bases align to TRBD1. The V segment lost 2 bases and the J segment 4 bases; nucleotides outside the gene matches: 11. Germline CDR1 and CDR2: KGHSH and LQKENI. There are 17 residues in the CDR3. The CDR3 here is CASSPGTGDTRNQPQHF. DNA of the CDR3: TGTGCCAGCTCACCAGGAACAGGGGACACCCGAAATCAGCCCCAGCATTTT.

This clone was seen just once. The chain couples TRBV19 to TRBJ1-1; TRBD1 might be the D (5 bases). The CDR3 loop spans 14 amino acids. Germline V gives CDR1 LNHDA, CDR2 SQIVND (reference sequence). V lost 8 bases and J lost 4, with 17 bases in between. This chain's CDR3 is CASQPDTMTTEAFF. For the CDR3, the DNA is TGTGCCAGTCAACCGGACACAATGACCACTGAAGCTTTCTTT. Filled out from reference TRBV19 and TRBJ1-1, the complete variable domain reads DGGITQSPKYLFRKEGQNVTLSCEQNLNHDAMYWYRQDPGQGLRLIYYSQIVNDFQKGDIAEGYSVSREKKESFPLTVTSAQKNPTAFYLCASQPDTMTTEAFFGQGTRLTVV.

This chain uses TRBV27 with TRBJ1-5, with 9 bases matching TRBD1. There are 20 residues in the CDR3. The ends lost 4 bases at V and 5 bases at J; junction bases unmatched: 21. Per the germline V gene, CDR1 is MNHEY and CDR2 is SMNVEV (reference sequence). The CDR3 reads CASSSPRDRVMAGRDQPQHF. The CDR3 DNA sequence: TGTGCCAGCAGTTCGCCCCGGGACAGGGTGATGGCAGGGCGGGATCAGCCCCAGCATTTT.

The chain has TRBV29-1 and TRBJ2-1; the D gene is possibly TRBD1 (6 bases). The CDR3 extends over 15 amino acids. Germline lookup yields CDR1 SQVTM and CDR2 ANQGSEA. Trimming stripped 6 bases from V and 0 bases from J, with 15 bases between. CDR3 protein: CSVTGQQSSYNEQFF. CDR3 DNA sequence: TGCAGCGTAACCGGACAGCAAAGCTCCTACAATGAGCAGTTCTTC.

The chain links TRBV5-1 to TRBJ1-5; D is unclear. Per germline, CDR1 SGHRS and CDR2 YFSETQ. The CDR3 runs 16 residues. V was clipped by 4 bases and J by 3 bases, with 17 bases between them. This CDR3 is CASSPDLSSPNQPQHF. The CDR3 coding sequence is TGCGCCAGCAGCCCGGATCTTAGCAGTCCCAATCAGCCCCAGCATTTT.

The gene calls are TRBV19 and TRBJ2-7, with 7 bases matching TRBD1. With V trimmed by 11 bases and J by 0 bases, 4 bases remained unmatched. Germline values: CDR1 LNHDA, CDR2 SQIVND (reference sequence). This CDR3 is built from 12 residues. The CDR3 DNA reads as TGTGCCTCTGGGGACAGCTCCTACGAGCAGTACTTC. This translates into CASGDSSYEQYF.

The genes are TRBV14 and TRBJ1-1; 8 positions match TRBD1. This CDR3 is 15 amino acids long. Germline V gene sequence: CDR1 SGHDN, CDR2 FVKESK. Trimming took 5 bases from V and 6 from J; bases not matched to a gene: 11. The CDR3 loop reads CASSARAGGGAEAFF. The CDR3 DNA follows: TGTGCCAGCAGCGCCCGGGCAGGGGGCGGGGCTGAAGCTTTCTTT. Based on the CDR3 plus reference TRBV14 and TRBJ1-1, the full variable domain is EAGVTQFPSHSVIEKGQTVTLRCDPISGHDNLYWYRRVMGKEIKFLLHFVKESKQDESGMPNNRFLAERTGGTYSTLKVQPAELEDSGVYFCASSARAGGGAEAFFGQGTRLTVV.

The rearrangement uses TRBV30 and TRBJ2-7, with 7 bases lining up with TRBD1. The germline CDR1 and CDR2 sequences are GTSNPN and SVGIG (reference sequence). Losses at the gene ends were 2 bases for V and 6 bases for J; bases not matched to a gene: 10. The CDR3 length is 14 residues. In DNA, the CDR3 is TGTGCCTGGAGTCGGGCTAGGGGGCATTCCGAGCAGTACTTC. It is translated as CAWSRARGHSEQYF.

The rearrangement joins TRBV7-7 to TRBJ2-2; D is uncertain. In germline, CDR1 is SSHAT, CDR2 FNYEAQ (reference sequence). The V end was cut by 1 base, the J end by 3 bases, with 6 bases between. The CDR3 loop spans 14 amino acids. As DNA, the CDR3 is TGTGCCAGCAGCTTAGAGCCCCACACCGGGGAGCTGTTTTTT. Translating gives CASSLEPHTGELFF.

The chain recombines TRBV5-6 with TRBJ2-7, with 10 bases matching TRBD1. This CDR3 contains 14 residues. The junction had 5 bases not matched to a gene; V was cut back by 4 bases and J by 4 bases. The germline gives CDR1 SGHDT, CDR2 YYEEEE. In DNA form, the CDR3 reads TGTGCCAGCAGCCCGACGGGACAGGGGTACGAGCAGTACTTC. Protein: CASSPTGQGYEQYF.

The gene calls are TRBV5-1 and TRBJ2-7, with D possibly matching TRBD2 (5 bases). V dropped 6 bases and J dropped 3 bases, with 7 bases sitting between them. The CDR3 spans 11 residues. Germline V gives CDR1 SGHRS, CDR2 YFSETQ. The CDR3 sequence: CASTAGYEQYF. DNA for the CDR3: TGCGCCAGCACCGCGGGCTACGAGCAGTACTTC. The entire variable domain, with the rest obtained from reference TRBV5-1 and TRBJ2-7, is as follows: KAGVTQTPRYLIKTRGQQVTLSCSPISGHRSVSWYQQTPGQGLQFLFEYFSETQRNKGNFPGRFSGRQFSNSRSEMNVSTLELGDSALYLCASTAGYEQYFGPGTRLTVT.

This chain uses TRBV27 with TRBJ2-1; D is unresolved. The germline V gene has CDR1 MNHEY and CDR2 SMNVEV (reference sequence). This CDR3 is built from 13 residues. Deletions cut 6 bases from V and 2 bases from J, with 8 bases between. This CDR3 is CASRQQAYNEQFF. CDR3 sequence (DNA): TGTGCCAGCAGGCAGCAGGCCTACAATGAGCAGTTCTTC.

The gene calls are TRBV11-3 and TRBJ2-3; 8 nucleotides align to TRBD1. CDR1 SGHNT and CDR2 YENEEA come from the germline V gene. Unmatched junction bases numbered 10, after V lost 5 bases and J lost 3 bases. This CDR3 is built from 16 residues. The CDR3: CASSMGTGGWTDTQYF. CDR3 bases: TGTGCCAGCAGCATGGGGACAGGCGGGTGGACAGATACGCAGTATTTT.

The V call is TRBV6-5, the J call TRBJ2-5; TRBD2 agrees at 9 bases. The germline gives CDR1 MNHEY, CDR2 SVGAGI. The CDR3 is 15 amino acids. V was pared by 8 bases and J by 5 bases, with 12 bases of the junction left unmatched. As DNA, the CDR3 is TGTGCCAGCTGTAGAGAGGCGGGAGGGGGTGAGACCCAGTACTTC. Translating it yields CASCREAGGGETQYF.

The chain joins TRBV3-1 (or the pseudogene TRBV3-2) to TRBJ2-3, with 13 bases lining up with TRBD2. CDR1 and CDR2 (germline): LGHDT, YNNKEL (reference sequence). V lost 4 bases and J lost 2; bases outside the gene matches: 9. The CDR3 is 18 residues long. Here the CDR3 DNA reads TGTGCCAGCAGCCTCAGCCCAGGACTAGCGGGGGTCACAGATACGCAGTATTTT. It translates to CASSLSPGLAGVTDTQYF.

This clone occurred a few times. The V gene is TRBV28, the J gene TRBJ2-7; the D gene is possibly TRBD1 (7 bases). CDR3 size: 13 residues. Trimming stripped 6 bases from V and 3 bases from J, with 12 bases between. The germline V gene has CDR1 MDHEN and CDR2 SYDVKM. CDR3 coding DNA: TGTGCCAGCAGGGGAGGACAGGTCTACGAGCAGTACTTC. Translation: CASRGGQVYEQYF.

The chain links TRBV12-3 or TRBV12-4 to TRBJ2-3, with unresolved D. Trimming took off 5 bases at V and 6 bases at J, with 9 bases between the two ends. The CDR3 is made up of 12 amino acids. In DNA, the CDR3 is TGTGCCAGCAGTCGTCCCGGGGATACGCAGTATTTT. Protein: CASSRPGDTQYF.

The sample holds a few counts of this clone. V and J are TRBV27 and TRBJ2-7, with D maybe TRBD2 (7 bases). Germline lookup yields CDR1 MNHEY and CDR2 SMNVEV (reference sequence). V was trimmed by 6 bases and J by 0 bases, leaving 24 bases between them. CDR3 size: 18 residues. CDR3 coding DNA: TGTGCCAGCAGATCCCAAAGGGGGGGGCAACGGAGCTCCTACGAGCAGTACTTC. As protein: CASRSQRGGQRSSYEQYF.